Each of the 30 T cell receptor beta chains below was sequenced from the same sample in a study of breast tumors, draining lymph nodes, adjacent tissues (dated by TCRdb to the mid-2010s). Library prep was done by multiplex PCR. TCRdb records Illumina HiSeq 2000 as the sequencer. TCRdb passed the public sequencing reads through fastp at Q25 and MiXCR, retaining productive beta sequences. Each CDR3 protein appears once, grouped with its most common genes and DNA. In all, the sample holds some 100,000 distinct CDR3 sequences, and less than 25% of those were seen once. The leading ten clones occupy over 1% of the sample. Lymph node samples were obtained from the axillary draining lymph nodes of breast cancer patients. The sequenced sample consisted of axillary lymph node tissue. These receptors were obtained from a female donor with breast cancer. Some clones in this sample may be carry-over from other donors' samples.

As for this clonotype: A much larger clonotype is one base distant, so this may be a read error. V usage is TRBV28 and J usage is TRBJ2-1; 7 positions agree with TRBD2. From germline, CDR1 is MDHEN and CDR2 SYDVKM. The CDR3 is 14 amino acids. The J segment lost 8 bases and the V segment lost 2 bases, leaving 6 bases of the junction unmatched. The CDR3 loop reads CASSLAGEVDEQFF. The CDR3 coding sequence is TGTGCCAGCAGTTTAGCGGGAGAAGTCGATGAGCAGTTCTTC.

The table lists this clonotype with many counts. The chain combines TRBV15 with TRBJ2-3; D is uncertain. The CDR3 spans 13 residues. The V and J ends lost 4 bases and 2 bases respectively, with 7 bases between them. Germline CDR1 is LNHNV and CDR2 is YYDKDF (reference sequence). CDR3 nucleotides: TGTGCCACCAGCATCGGGCTCACAGATACGCAGTATTTT. It is translated as CATSIGLTDTQYF.

Ten or more counts support this clonotype. V gene TRBV6-1 combines with J gene TRBJ1-3; possible D gene TRBD1, 5 bases. Germline-derived CDR1 and CDR2 are MNHNS and SASEGT. This CDR3 has 15 residues. Between the trimmed V and J ends, which lost 6 bases and 0 bases, there was a span of 12 bases. The CDR3 sequence is CASRTGQNSGNTIYF. CDR3 DNA sequence: TGTGCCAGCAGGACTGGACAAAACTCTGGAAACACCATATATTTT.

This clonotype showed up many times. The chain is built from TRBV29-1 and TRBJ2-2, with D perhaps matching TRBD1 or TRBD2 (6 bases each). V lost 5 bases to trimming and J lost 5 bases, with 12 bases between them. Per the germline V gene, CDR1 is SQVTM and CDR2 is ANQGSEA. This CDR3 is 13 amino acids long. The CDR3 DNA reads TGCAGCGTTAGCAGGGGAGGTACCGGGGAGCTGTTTTTT. Encoded protein: CSVSRGGTGELFF.

This clonotype was recorded a few times. In DNA, the CDR3 is TGTGCCAGTACCGTGGACAGGTGGTTTAACACTGAAGCTTTCTTT. It is translated as CASTVDRWFNTEAFF. The chain has TRBV19 and TRBJ1-1; 7 bases map to TRBD1. The CDR3 contains 15 residues. The junction had 10 bases not matched to a gene; V was cut back by 7 bases and J by 2 bases. The V gene's germline CDR1 is LNHDA and CDR2 SQIVND (reference sequence).

This clonotype was seen at least ten times. The chain joins TRBV9 to TRBJ1-2; D ambiguous. The CDR3 runs 14 residues. Trimming cost V 3 bases and J 8 bases, with 17 bases left between them. CDR1 SGDLS and CDR2 YYNGEE come from the germline V gene. Written as DNA, the CDR3 is TGTGCCAGCAGCGAGGGCCCCAAAATGGGAGGCTACACCTTC. Residues: CASSEGPKMGGYTF.

Ten or more counts support this clonotype. The chain employs TRBV19 and TRBJ2-1; 10 nucleotides line up with TRBD2. The germline CDR1 and CDR2 sequences are LNHDA and SQIVND (reference sequence). With V trimmed by 5 bases and J by 7 bases, 5 bases remained unmatched. The CDR3 length is 14 residues. Here the CDR3 DNA reads TGTGCCAGTAGTCCTAGCGGGAGTCGGAATGAGCAGTTCTTC. Translation: CASSPSGSRNEQFF.

This clonotype showed up many times. This sequence joins TRBV27 and TRBJ2-6; D is undetermined. Trimming pared 3 bases from V and 0 bases from J, leaving 9 bases between. The CDR3 is 16 residues long. Germline values: CDR1 MNHEY, CDR2 SMNVEV (reference sequence). CDR3 sequence reads: CASSFSSFSGANVLTF. The CDR3 bases are TGTGCCAGCAGTTTCTCCAGTTTCTCTGGGGCCAACGTCCTGACTTTC.

In regard to this clonotype: A much larger clone differs from this one at a single base, so this may be a read error. The chain recombines TRBV28 with TRBJ1-2; TRBD1 might be the D (5 bases). The CDR3 extends over 13 amino acids. The germline CDR1 and CDR2 sequences are MDHEN and SYDVKM. CDR3 sequence: CASSQGANYSYTF. DNA of the CDR3: TGTGCCAGCAGTCAGGGAGCGAACTATAGCTACACCTTC.

This clonotype was detected ten times or more. The V call is TRBV9, the J call TRBJ2-3, with no clear D. Between the trimmed V and J ends, which lost 4 bases and 6 bases, there was a span of 21 bases. CDR1 is SGDLS, CDR2 YYNGEE, per germline. This CDR3 comprises 16 residues. CDR3 sequence (DNA): TGTGCCAGCAGCTCCCCCCGGACGCTAAGTGGTGATACGCAGTATTTT. Translated: CASSSPRTLSGDTQYF.

At least ten counts were recorded for this clonotype. V is TRBV6-5 and J is TRBJ1-2, with 8 bases fitting TRBD1. The CDR3 is 14 amino acids. J lost 8 bases, V lost 2 bases, and 7 bases had no gene match. The germline gives CDR1 MNHEY, CDR2 SVGAGI. The CDR3 sequence is CASSYQDRGQGYTF. DNA of the CDR3: TGTGCCAGCAGTTACCAAGACAGGGGACAGGGCTACACCTTC.

This clonotype has a count of ten or more. This CDR3 is CASSPGSLRETQYF. CDR3 bases: TGTGCCAGCAGCCCGGGATCTCTCCGAGAGACCCAGTACTTC. The rearrangement uses TRBV7-3 and TRBJ2-5; perhaps TRBD2 as D (5 bases). Germline V gives CDR1 SGHTA, CDR2 FQGTGA. V shed 5 bases and J shed 4 bases, with 14 bases lying between them. There are 14 residues in the CDR3.

This clonotype was found many times. V and J are TRBV5-6 and TRBJ1-4, with D unresolved. V lost 3 bases and J lost 1, with 10 bases in between. Germline-derived CDR1 and CDR2 are SGHDT and YYEEEE. This CDR3 spans 15 amino acids. The CDR3 sequence is CASSWAGRTNEKLFF. The CDR3 bases are TGTGCCAGCAGCTGGGCGGGAAGAACTAATGAAAAACTGTTTTTT.

This clonotype was observed at least ten times. The gene calls are TRBV5-1 and TRBJ2-1, with 9 positions matching TRBD2. Germline values: CDR1 SGHRS, CDR2 YFSETQ. Trimming at V came to 3 bases and at J to 8 bases, leaving 24 bases not matched to a gene. The length of the CDR3 is 20 residues. CDR3 sequence reads: CASSSYGSGTSKEGHDEQFF. The CDR3 DNA reads as TGCGCCAGCAGCTCCTATGGTAGTGGGACTAGCAAAGAAGGGCACGATGAGCAGTTCTTC.

This clonotype was picked up many times. V gene TRBV7-6 combines with J gene TRBJ2-1; 11 bases align to TRBD2. Germline V gives CDR1 SGHVS, CDR2 FNYEAQ. Trimming took 5 bases from V and 0 from J; bases not matched to a gene: 9. CDR3 length: 18 residues. The CDR3 here is CASSLGTSGPSSYNEQFF. The CDR3 DNA reads TGTGCCAGCAGCCTCGGGACTAGCGGACCCAGCTCCTACAATGAGCAGTTCTTC.

There are many counts of this clonotype. The chain links TRBV14 to TRBJ2-7; D uncertain. Germline loops: CDR1 SGHDN, CDR2 FVKESK. V was trimmed by 3 bases and J by 6 bases, leaving 6 bases between them. CDR3 length: 11 amino acids. This chain's CDR3 is CASSHAREQYF. CDR3 DNA sequence: TGTGCCAGCAGCCATGCTCGCGAGCAGTACTTC. Looking up the rest from reference TRBV14 and TRBJ2-7 gives the full variable domain: EAGVTQFPSHSVIEKGQTVTLRCDPISGHDNLYWYRRVMGKEIKFLLHFVKESKQDESGMPNNRFLAERTGGTYSTLKVQPAELEDSGVYFCASSHAREQYFGPGTRLTVT.

This clonotype showed up many times. This rearrangement joins TRBV6-5 to TRBJ1-5, with D possibly being TRBD1 (6 bases). V dropped 8 bases and J dropped 7 bases, with 15 bases sitting between them. The germline gives CDR1 MNHEY, CDR2 SVGAGI. CDR3 length: 13 amino acids. In DNA form, the CDR3 reads TGTGCCAGCGGTGCCAGGGGCCGACAGCCCCAGCATTTT. It is translated as CASGARGRQPQHF.

This clonotype was observed at least ten times. The chain couples TRBV10-3 to TRBJ2-3; perhaps TRBD1 as D (6 bases). CDR3 length: 11 amino acids. Trimming took 8 bases from V and 11 from J, leaving 14 bases between them. Germline-derived CDR1 and CDR2 are ENHRY and SYGVKD. The CDR3 here is CAIQGRQQQYF. DNA of the CDR3: TGTGCCATCCAGGGGCGGCAGCAGCAGTATTTT.

This clonotype occurred many times. The chain combines TRBV19 with TRBJ2-7, with 14 bases matching TRBD2. The germline V gene encodes CDR1 LNHDA and CDR2 SQIVND (reference sequence). The CDR3 sequence is 15 residues long. V was clipped by 6 bases and J by 4 bases; unmatched bases: 5. The CDR3 DNA is TGTGCCAGTAGCCTCGGGACTAGCGGGAGATACGAGCAGTACTTC. This sequence encodes CASSLGTSGRYEQYF.

There are many counts of this clonotype. V usage is TRBV30 and J usage is TRBJ1-2, with D uncertain. CDR1 and CDR2 from the germline V gene are GTSNPN and SVGIG (reference sequence). With 0 bases removed from V and 4 bases from J, the gap between germline ends came to 6 bases. The CDR3 has 12 residues. For the CDR3, the DNA is TGTGCCTGGAGTGTAATGGGCTATGGCTACACCTTC. Translation gives CAWSVMGYGYTF.

This clonotype was observed many times. The rearrangement links TRBV28 to TRBJ2-7; D unresolved. Trimming left V 5 bases short and J 7 bases short, with 12 bases between. This CDR3 has 12 amino acids. Germline assignment: CDR1 MDHEN and CDR2 SYDVKM. CDR3 in amino acids: CASSPPLREQYF. The CDR3, as DNA: TGTGCCAGCAGTCCCCCCCTCCGGGAGCAGTACTTC.

J is TRBJ2-7 and V is TRBV28; 8 bases align to TRBD2. CDR3 length: 14 residues. Germline CDR1 reads MDHEN; CDR2 reads SYDVKM. V shed 1 base, J shed 2 bases, and the junction held 1 base outside the gene matches. The CDR3 reads CASSLLAGPYEQYF. CDR3 DNA sequence: TGTGCCAGCAGTTTATTAGCGGGGCCCTACGAGCAGTACTTC.

This clonotype appeared many times. This rearrangement joins TRBV7-8 to TRBJ2-3; D call uncertain. Germline V gives CDR1 SGHVS, CDR2 FQNEAQ. CDR3 length equals 15 residues. V lost 3 bases to trimming and J lost 0 bases, with 10 bases between them. The CDR3 DNA is TGTGCCAGCAGCTTTAAGTCTTTGAGCACAGATACGCAGTATTTT. Protein product: CASSFKSLSTDTQYF.

This clonotype occurred many times. The CDR3 is CASSPDRGRGGSYNSPLHF. The CDR3, as DNA: TGTGCCAGCAGTCCCGACAGGGGGCGCGGGGGCTCCTATAATTCACCCCTCCACTTT. This chain links TRBV6-1 with TRBJ1-6; 10 bases map to TRBD1. Germline CDR1 MNHNS, CDR2 SASEGT. This CDR3 comprises 19 residues. With V trimmed by 5 bases and J by 0 bases, 10 bases remained unmatched.

This clonotype was seen more than once but under ten times. The chain combines TRBV4-1 with TRBJ2-2; 7 bases are a match to TRBD1. V trimming: 1 base; J trimming: 0 bases; junction bases outside the gene matches: 8. This CDR3 contains 18 residues. From germline, CDR1 is MGHRA and CDR2 YSYEKL. The CDR3 DNA sequence: TGCGCCAGCAGCCAAGTGGGCCCCGGGACAGCGAACACCGGGGAGCTGTTTTTT. Amino acids: CASSQVGPGTANTGELFF.

This clonotype was recorded only once. A much larger clone differs by one base, so this may be a read error. The genes are TRBV6-1 and TRBJ2-7; TRBD2 agrees at 12 bases. The CDR3 contains 16 residues. The germline CDR1 and CDR2 sequences are MNHNS and SASEGT. CDR3 residues: CASSPTSGRGGYEQSF. CDR3 DNA: TGTGCCAGCAGTCCGACTAGCGGGAGAGGGGGCTACGAGCAGTCCTTC.

A word on this clonotype: A much larger clone sits a single nucleotide away, making a read error possible. The conserved phenylalanine or tryptophan is not found at the CDR3 terminus, so this likely reflects a read error. The V gene is TRBV11-2, the J gene TRBJ2-1; TRBD2 aligns across 11 bases. Trimming removed 2 bases from V and 4 bases from J; junction bases left unmatched: 7. This CDR3 has 17 amino acids. From germline, CDR1 is SGHAT and CDR2 FQNNGV. DNA of the CDR3: TGTGCCAGCAGCTTACCCTTTAGCGGGGGGGCGTACAATGAGCAGTTCTCC. Protein product: CASSLPFSGGAYNEQFS.

This clonotype was picked up many times. The chain is built from TRBV9 and TRBJ2-5, with D perhaps TRBD2 (6 bases). Trimming took off 3 bases at V and 4 bases at J, with 13 bases between the two ends. The CDR3 is made up of 14 amino acids. CDR1 and CDR2 from the germline V gene are SGDLS and YYNGEE. CDR3 region: CASSALLAGETQYF. DNA of the CDR3: TGTGCCAGCAGCGCCTTACTAGCAGGAGAGACCCAGTACTTC.

This clonotype was observed a few times. The chain carries TRBV27 and TRBJ1-2; TRBD1 is a possible D gene (5 bases). CDR3 length: 15 residues. Germline lookup yields CDR1 MNHEY and CDR2 SMNVEV (reference sequence). The V end was cut by 5 bases, the J end by 6 bases, with 19 bases between. Written as DNA, the CDR3 is TGTGCCAGCAGTCTCACCGGGGCCCGATCCGATGGCTACACCTTC. This codes for CASSLTGARSDGYTF.

This clonotype came up many times. CDR3 loop: CASSFLPQETQYF. The CDR3 DNA follows: TGTGCCAGCAGCTTTCTGCCGCAAGAGACCCAGTACTTC. The chain has TRBV11-2 and TRBJ2-5, with no clear D. V was shortened by 3 bases and J by 2 bases, with 7 bases between the two germline ends. Germline V gene lookup returns CDR1 SGHAT and CDR2 FQNNGV. CDR3 length: 13 amino acids.